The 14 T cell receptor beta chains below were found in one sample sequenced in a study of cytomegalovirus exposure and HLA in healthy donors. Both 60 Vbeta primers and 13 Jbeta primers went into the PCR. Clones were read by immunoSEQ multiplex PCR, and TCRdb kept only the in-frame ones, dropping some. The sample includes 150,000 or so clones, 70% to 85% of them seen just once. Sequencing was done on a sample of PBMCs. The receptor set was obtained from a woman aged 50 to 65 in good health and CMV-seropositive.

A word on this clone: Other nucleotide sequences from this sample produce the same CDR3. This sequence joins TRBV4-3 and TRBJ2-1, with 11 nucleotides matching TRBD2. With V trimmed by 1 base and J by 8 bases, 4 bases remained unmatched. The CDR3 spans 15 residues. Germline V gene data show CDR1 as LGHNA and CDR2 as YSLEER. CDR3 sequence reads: CASSQGLAGGDEQFF. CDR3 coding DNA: TGCGCCAGCAGCCAAGGGCTAGCGGGGGGTGATGAGCAGTTCTTC.

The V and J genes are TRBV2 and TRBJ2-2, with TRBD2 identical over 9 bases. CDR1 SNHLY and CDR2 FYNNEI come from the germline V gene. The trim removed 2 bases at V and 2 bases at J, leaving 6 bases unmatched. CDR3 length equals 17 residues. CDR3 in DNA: TGTGCCAGCAGTGAAAGGCTAGCGGGGTCAAACACCGGGGAGCTGTTTTTT. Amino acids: CASSERLAGSNTGELFF.

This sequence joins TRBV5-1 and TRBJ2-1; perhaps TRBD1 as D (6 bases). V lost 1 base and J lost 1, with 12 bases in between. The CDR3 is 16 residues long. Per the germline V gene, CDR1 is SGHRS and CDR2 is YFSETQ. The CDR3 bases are TGCGCCAGCAGCTTGTATGGCCAGGGGTCCTACAATGAGCAGTTCTTC. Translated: CASSLYGQGSYNEQFF.

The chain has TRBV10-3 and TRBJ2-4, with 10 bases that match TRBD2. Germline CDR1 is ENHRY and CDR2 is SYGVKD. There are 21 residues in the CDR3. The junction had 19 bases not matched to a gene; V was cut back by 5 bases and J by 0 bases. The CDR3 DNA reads TGTGCCATCAGTAGCGACTTTAGCGGGGGGTCGAATGAGCTAGCCAAAAACATTCAGTACTTC. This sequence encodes CAISSDFSGGSNELAKNIQYF.

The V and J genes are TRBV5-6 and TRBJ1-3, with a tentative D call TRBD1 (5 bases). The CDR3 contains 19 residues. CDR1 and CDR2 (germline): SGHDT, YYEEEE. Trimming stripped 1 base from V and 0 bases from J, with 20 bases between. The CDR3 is CASSLLGQGSSLSGNTIYF. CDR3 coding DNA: TGTGCCAGCAGCTTGTTGGGGCAGGGTTCGAGTCTCTCTGGAAACACCATATATTTT.

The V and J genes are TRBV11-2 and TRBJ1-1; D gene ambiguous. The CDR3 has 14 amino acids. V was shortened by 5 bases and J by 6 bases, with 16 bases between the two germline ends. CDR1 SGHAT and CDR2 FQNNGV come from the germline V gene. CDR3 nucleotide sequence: TGTGCCAGCAGCCTACAAGGAGGGAGGGCTGAAGCTTTCTTT. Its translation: CASSLQGGRAEAFF.

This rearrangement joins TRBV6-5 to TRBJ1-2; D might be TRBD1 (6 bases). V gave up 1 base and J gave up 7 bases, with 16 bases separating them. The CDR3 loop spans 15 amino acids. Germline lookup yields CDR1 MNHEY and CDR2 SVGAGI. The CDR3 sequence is CASSYFQQGYGGYTF. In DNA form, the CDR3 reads TGTGCCAGCAGTTACTTCCAACAGGGATATGGTGGCTACACCTTC.

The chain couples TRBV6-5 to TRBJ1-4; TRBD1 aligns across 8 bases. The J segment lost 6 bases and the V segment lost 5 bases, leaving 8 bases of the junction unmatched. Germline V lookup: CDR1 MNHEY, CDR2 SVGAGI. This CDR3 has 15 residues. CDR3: CASSPGQGADEKLFF. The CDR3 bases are TGTGCCAGCAGTCCCGGACAGGGTGCGGATGAAAAACTGTTTTTT.

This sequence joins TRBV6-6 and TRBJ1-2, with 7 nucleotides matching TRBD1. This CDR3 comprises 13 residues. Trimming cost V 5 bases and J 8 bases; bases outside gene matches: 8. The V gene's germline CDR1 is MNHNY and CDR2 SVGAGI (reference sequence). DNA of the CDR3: TGTGCCAGCAGTGTACCCGGGACAGAAGGCTACACCTTC. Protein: CASSVPGTEGYTF.

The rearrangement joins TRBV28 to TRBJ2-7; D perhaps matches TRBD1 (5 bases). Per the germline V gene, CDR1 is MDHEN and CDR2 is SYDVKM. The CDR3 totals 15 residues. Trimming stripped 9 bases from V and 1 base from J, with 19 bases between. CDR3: CASGRTDIRSYEQYF. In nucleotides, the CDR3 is TGTGCCAGTGGACGCACGGACATTAGGTCCTACGAGCAGTACTTC.

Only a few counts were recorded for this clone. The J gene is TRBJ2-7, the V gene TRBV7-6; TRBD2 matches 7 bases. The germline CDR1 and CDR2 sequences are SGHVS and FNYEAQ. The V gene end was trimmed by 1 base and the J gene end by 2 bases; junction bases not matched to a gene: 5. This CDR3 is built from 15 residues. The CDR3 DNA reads TGTGCCAGCAGCTTAGGAGCGGGATCAGCCTACGAGCAGTACTTC. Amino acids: CASSLGAGSAYEQYF.

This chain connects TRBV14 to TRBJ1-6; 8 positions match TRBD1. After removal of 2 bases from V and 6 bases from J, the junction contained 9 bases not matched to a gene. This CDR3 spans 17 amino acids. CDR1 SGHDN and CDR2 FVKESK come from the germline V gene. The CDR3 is CASSQRTGQESNSPLHF. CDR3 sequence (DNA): TGTGCCAGCAGCCAAAGGACGGGACAGGAGAGTAATTCACCCCTCCACTTT.

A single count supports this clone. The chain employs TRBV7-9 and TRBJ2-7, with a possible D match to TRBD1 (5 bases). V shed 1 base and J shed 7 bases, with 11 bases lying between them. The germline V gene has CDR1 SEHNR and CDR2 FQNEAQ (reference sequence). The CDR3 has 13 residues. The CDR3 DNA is TGTGCCAGCAGCTTAGTGGGGCCACTTGAGCAGTACTTC. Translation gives CASSLVGPLEQYF.

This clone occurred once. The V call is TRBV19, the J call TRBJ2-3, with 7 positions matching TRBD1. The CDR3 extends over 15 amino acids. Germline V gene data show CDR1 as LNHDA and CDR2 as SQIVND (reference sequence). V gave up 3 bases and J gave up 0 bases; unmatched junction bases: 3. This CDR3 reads CASSMGQQSTDTQYF. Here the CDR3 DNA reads TGTGCCAGTAGTATGGGACAGCAAAGCACAGATACGCAGTATTTT.